What follows are 27 T cell receptor beta chains derived from one specimen sequenced in a study of blood T cell repertoires in COVID-19. Libraries were prepared by immunoSEQ multiplex PCR; TCRdb keeps only in-frame clonotypes and omits some of them. Among about 57,000 clones listed, roughly 82% were seen once. The sequenced sample consisted of peripheral blood. The receptors were sampled from a woman older than 75 with acute or convalescent COVID-19.

This clone was recorded only once. This chain uses TRBV5-6 with TRBJ2-2; 7 bases fit TRBD2. This CDR3 has 15 amino acids. Germline values: CDR1 SGHDT, CDR2 YYEEEE. The trim removed 3 bases at V and 8 bases at J, leaving 10 bases unmatched. In nucleotides, the CDR3 is TGTGCCAGCAGCTCTATAGCGGGCCCCCTTGGGGAGCTGTTTTTT. Protein: CASSSIAGPLGELFF.

The rearrangement links TRBV7-9 to TRBJ2-5, with D perhaps matching TRBD2 (7 bases). The CDR3 is 14 amino acids. CDR1 and CDR2 (germline): SEHNR, FQNEAQ (reference sequence). Deletions cut 5 bases from V and 5 bases from J, with 15 bases between. DNA of the CDR3: TGTGCCAGCAGCCTGGGGGGGGCGAGGGAGACCCAGTACTTC. Encoded protein: CASSLGGARETQYF.

The V gene is TRBV24-1, the J gene TRBJ2-2; D gene ambiguous. The V gene lost 2 bases and the J gene lost 5 bases, with 8 bases spanning the gap. The CDR3 runs 14 residues. CDR1 KGHDR and CDR2 SFDVKD come from the germline V gene. The CDR3 loop reads CATSDSPFTGELFF. In DNA form, the CDR3 reads TGTGCCACCAGTGATTCCCCGTTTACCGGGGAGCTGTTTTTT.

The rearrangement uses TRBV20-1 and TRBJ2-1; D perhaps matches TRBD2 (6 bases). The CDR3 runs to 11 residues. The germline V gene has CDR1 DFQATT and CDR2 SNEGSKA (reference sequence). Trimming left V 7 bases short and J 4 bases short, with 8 bases between. CDR3 residues: CSVGGYNEQFF. In DNA form, the CDR3 reads TGCAGTGTAGGAGGGTACAATGAGCAGTTCTTC.

The rearrangement links TRBV24-1 to TRBJ2-1; 7 bases map to TRBD2. Trimming removed 5 bases from V and 4 bases from J; junction bases left unmatched: 13. There are 17 residues in the CDR3. The V gene's germline CDR1 is KGHDR and CDR2 SFDVKD. CDR3 sequence (DNA): TGTGCCACCAGTGGCAATTTTAGAGCGGGGTCTTACAATGAGCAGTTCTTC. Its translation: CATSGNFRAGSYNEQFF.

V is TRBV6-5 and J is TRBJ2-7; TRBD2 matches 9 bases. This CDR3 is built from 13 residues. V shed 4 bases, J shed 6 bases, and the junction held 4 bases outside the gene matches. Germline loops: CDR1 MNHEY, CDR2 SVGAGI. The CDR3 coding sequence is TGTGCCAGCAGTTCCTATAGCGGGGGCGAGCAGTACTTC. Translation: CASSSYSGGEQYF.

This clone is judged medium-sized. The V gene is TRBV3-1 (or the pseudogene TRBV3-2), the J gene TRBJ1-3, with TRBD1 matching 9 bases. J was trimmed by 4 bases and V by 5 bases; bases with no gene match: 6. The germline CDR1 and CDR2 sequences are LGHDT and YNNKEL (reference sequence). CDR3 length: 15 amino acids. The CDR3 nucleotides read TGTGCCAGCAGCGCCGGGACAGGGCAAGGAAACACCATATATTTT. It encodes CASSAGTGQGNTIYF.

The CDR3 spells CASSLRESSGNTIYF. As DNA, the CDR3 is TGTGCCAGCAGCTTGCGAGAAAGCTCTGGAAACACCATATATTTT. V and J are TRBV5-5 and TRBJ1-3; unclear D gene. In germline, CDR1 is SGHKS, CDR2 YYEKEE (reference sequence). Trimming took 1 base from V and 0 from J, leaving 8 bases between them. CDR3 length: 15 residues. Looking up the rest from reference TRBV5-5 and TRBJ1-3 gives the full variable domain: DAGVTQSPTHLIKTRGQQVTLRCSPISGHKSVSWYQQVLGQGPQFIFQYYEKEERGRGNFPDRFSARQFPNYSSELNVNALLLGDSALYLCASSLRESSGNTIYFGEGSWLTVV.

The chain combines TRBV11-2 with TRBJ2-2; TRBD1 might be the D (6 bases). The CDR3 consists of 15 residues. V was shortened by 1 base and J by 2 bases, with 8 bases between the two germline ends. Germline V gene lookup returns CDR1 SGHAT and CDR2 FQNNGV. Here the CDR3 reads CASSLGGQNTGELFF. CDR3 nucleotide sequence: TGTGCCAGCAGCTTAGGGGGGCAAAACACCGGGGAGCTGTTTTTT.

The V call is TRBV6-6, the J call TRBJ2-1; 11 bases match TRBD2. This CDR3 is built from 16 residues. Germline V gene lookup returns CDR1 MNHNY and CDR2 SVGAGI (reference sequence). The V gene end was trimmed by 6 bases and the J gene end by 4 bases; junction bases not matched to a gene: 8. CDR3 bases: TGTGCCAGCAGGGGGACTAGCGGAGCAACTTACAATGAGCAGTTCTTC. It specifies CASRGTSGATYNEQFF.

The CDR3 sequence: CASSSLASGELFF. Written as DNA, the CDR3 is TGTGCCAGCAGCAGTCTAGCCTCTGGGGAGCTGTTTTTT. V and J are TRBV7-3 and TRBJ2-2, with D tentatively TRBD2 (5 bases). The germline V gene has CDR1 SGHTA and CDR2 FQGTGA. CDR3 length equals 13 residues. V dropped 5 bases and J dropped 8 bases, with 12 bases sitting between them.

V and J are TRBV5-1 and TRBJ2-1; 11 bases are shared with TRBD2. With 2 bases clipped from V and 9 bases from J, the junction kept 4 bases outside the gene matches. Germline V gene sequence: CDR1 SGHRS, CDR2 YFSETQ. This CDR3 comprises 14 residues. The CDR3 reads CASSLTSGSAEQFF. The CDR3 DNA reads TGCGCCAGCAGCTTAACTAGCGGGAGCGCTGAGCAGTTCTTC.

A remark on this clone: The junction and the germline gene differ at one end; a read error may be behind it. The chain combines TRBV3-1 (or the pseudogene TRBV3-2) with TRBJ2-4, with TRBD1 identical over 9 bases. Germline V lookup: CDR1 LGHDT, CDR2 YNNKEL (reference sequence). This CDR3 region has 16 residues. CDR3 residues: CASSPSRDRATNIQYF. The CDR3 coding sequence is TGTGCCAGCAGCCCCTCCCGGGACAGGGCCACAAACATTCAGTACTTC.

This clone was seen once. The CDR3 DNA follows: TGCGCCAGCAGTGTGGGGCCCGGGACTAGCGGGAGCGAGACCCAGTACTTC. Translated, it gives CASSVGPGTSGSETQYF. The chain links TRBV10-1 to TRBJ2-5; 14 positions agree with TRBD2. Germline CDR1 reads WNHNN; CDR2 reads SYGVQD (reference sequence). Losses at the gene ends were 4 bases for V and 5 bases for J; bases not matched to a gene: 9. The CDR3 has 17 residues.

For the CDR3, the DNA is TGTGCCAGCAGCATCGGGACAGGGCCCCATGGCTACACCTTC. The encoded protein is CASSIGTGPHGYTF. This chain joins TRBV7-8 and TRBJ1-2; 9 bases align to TRBD1. The V segment lost 5 bases and the J segment 6 bases; nucleotides outside the gene matches: 7. Germline CDR1 and CDR2: SGHVS and FQNEAQ. CDR3 length: 14 residues. Full variable domain (rest looked up from reference TRBV7-8 and TRBJ1-2): GAGVSQSPRYKVAKRGQDVALRCDPISGHVSLFWYQQALGQGPEFLTYFQNEAQLDKSGLPSDRFFAERPEGSVSTLKIQRTQQEDSAVYLCASSIGTGPHGYTFGSGTRLTVV.

This clone was counted only a few times. In DNA form, the CDR3 reads TGCAGCGCCCAATCCGGGACAGGGGGTTTTGAAAAACTGTTTTTT. Translating gives CSAQSGTGGFEKLFF. The gene calls are TRBV29-1 and TRBJ1-4; TRBD1 aligns across 11 bases. This CDR3 contains 15 residues. Germline V CDR1 and CDR2: SQVTM, ANQGSEA. After removal of 7 bases from V and 7 bases from J, the junction contained 11 bases not matched to a gene.

The J gene is TRBJ1-2, the V gene TRBV5-1; TRBD1 aligns across 8 bases. Germline trimming cut 0 bases from V and 8 bases from J; bases unmatched to any gene: 9. Germline CDR1 is SGHRS and CDR2 is YFSETQ. This CDR3 region has 15 residues. CDR3 in DNA: TGCGCCAGCAGCTTGGAGCCTGTGGCAGGGGGCGGCTACACCTTC. Translation: CASSLEPVAGGGYTF. The full variable domain, with the rest looked up from reference TRBV5-1 and TRBJ1-2, is KAGVTQTPRYLIKTRGQQVTLSCSPISGHRSVSWYQQTPGQGLQFLFEYFSETQRNKGNFPGRFSGRQFSNSRSEMNVSTLELGDSALYLCASSLEPVAGGGYTFGSGTRLTVV.

The chain carries TRBV7-2 and TRBJ1-3, with 7 bases fitting TRBD1. The germline V gene encodes CDR1 SGHTA and CDR2 FQGNSA. The CDR3 contains 15 residues. With V trimmed by 1 base and J by 3 bases, 3 bases remained unmatched. CDR3 protein: CASSLEGAIGNTIYF. CDR3 DNA sequence: TGTGCCAGCAGCTTAGAGGGGGCAATTGGAAACACCATATATTTT.

V is TRBV6-5 and J is TRBJ2-1; the D is unclear. Germline CDR1 is MNHEY and CDR2 is SVGAGI. CDR3 length: 13 amino acids. V was clipped by 6 bases and J by 5 bases, with 11 bases between them. The CDR3 DNA follows: TGTGCCAGCAGCGGTCGCCGGGACAATGAGCAGTTCTTC. It translates to CASSGRRDNEQFF.

V gene TRBV27 combines with J gene TRBJ1-3; tentatively, D is TRBD1 (5 bases). Per germline, CDR1 MNHEY and CDR2 SMNVEV (reference sequence). With 4 bases removed from V and 3 bases from J, the gap between germline ends came to 7 bases. The CDR3 runs to 13 residues. The CDR3 DNA is TGTGCCAGCAGTTCCACAGGTGGAAACACCATATATTTT. It yields the protein CASSSTGGNTIYF.

The rearrangement uses TRBV11-2 and TRBJ2-1; 7 nucleotides match TRBD2. Germline V gene data show CDR1 as SGHAT and CDR2 as FQNNGV. V dropped 1 base and J dropped 15; count of bases not matched to a gene: 6. The CDR3 is made up of 12 amino acids. The CDR3 loop is CASSLVGTTGFF. As DNA, the CDR3 is TGTGCCAGCAGCTTAGTCGGGACTACCGGGTTCTTC. Full variable domain (outside the CDR3, taken from reference TRBV11-2 and TRBJ2-1): EAGVAQSPRYKIIEKRQSVAFWCNPISGHATLYWYQQILGQGPKLLIQFQNNGVVDDSQLPKDRFSAERLKGVDSTLKIQPAKLEDSAVYLCASSLVGTTGFFGPGTRLTVL.

The chain recombines TRBV5-1 with TRBJ2-2, with TRBD2 as a possible D gene (6 bases). Germline lookup yields CDR1 SGHRS and CDR2 YFSETQ. There are 14 residues in the CDR3. V shed 2 bases and J shed 7 bases, with 12 bases lying between them. CDR3 in DNA: TGCGCCAGCAGCTTACGTAGCGGTGGCGGGGAGCTGTTTTTT. Amino acid sequence: CASSLRSGGGELFF. Looking up the rest from reference TRBV5-1 and TRBJ2-2 gives the full variable domain: KAGVTQTPRYLIKTRGQQVTLSCSPISGHRSVSWYQQTPGQGLQFLFEYFSETQRNKGNFPGRFSGRQFSNSRSEMNVSTLELGDSALYLCASSLRSGGGELFFGEGSRLTVL.

The rearrangement uses TRBV7-2 and TRBJ2-5; the match to TRBD2 covers 10 bases. V shed 4 bases, J shed 1 base, and the junction held 9 bases outside the gene matches. Looked up from germline, CDR1 is SGHTA and CDR2 is FQGNSA. The CDR3 is 17 amino acids. DNA for the CDR3: TGTGCCAGCAGCTCCCCTAGGACTAGCGGTCTCCAAGAGACCCAGTACTTC. This encodes CASSSPRTSGLQETQYF.

The rearrangement links TRBV5-6 to TRBJ1-1, with D unclear. Germline values: CDR1 SGHDT, CDR2 YYEEEE. The V end was cut by 0 bases, the J end by 7 bases, with 10 bases between. The CDR3 loop spans 13 amino acids. The CDR3: CASSLAGRSEAFF. In DNA, the CDR3 is TGTGCCAGCAGCTTGGCCGGCCGGAGTGAAGCTTTCTTT.

This chain links TRBV24-1 with TRBJ1-5; D gene uncertain. Germline CDR1 reads KGHDR; CDR2 reads SFDVKD. The CDR3 loop spans 18 amino acids. Trimming left V 4 bases short and J 5 bases short, with 23 bases between. The CDR3, as DNA: TGTGCCACCAGTGACCCCACTATCGGATTCTTACTCTATCAGCCCCAGCATTTT. Protein: CATSDPTIGFLLYQPQHF.

Only a few counts were recorded for this clone. The rearrangement links TRBV30 to TRBJ1-5, with 7 bases aligning to TRBD1. With V trimmed by 0 bases and J by 7 bases, 9 bases remained unmatched. The germline gives CDR1 GTSNPN, CDR2 SVGIG (reference sequence). The CDR3 spans 15 residues. CDR3 sequence: CAWSVGGGGGQPQHF. Here the CDR3 DNA reads TGTGCCTGGAGTGTAGGAGGGGGCGGAGGACAGCCCCAGCATTTT.

The rearrangement joins TRBV6-6 to TRBJ2-6; D is ambiguous. V lost 2 bases to trimming and J lost 0 bases, with 5 bases between them. The germline CDR1 and CDR2 sequences are MNHNY and SVGAGI (reference sequence). This CDR3 contains 15 residues. CDR3 region: CASSYVGSGANVLTF. The CDR3 nucleotides read TGTGCCAGCAGTTACGTCGGCTCTGGGGCCAACGTCCTGACTTTC.